A single sample is the source of the 24 T cell receptor beta chains below, sequenced in a study of cytomegalovirus exposure and HLA in healthy donors. PCR involved 60 Vbeta and 13 Jbeta primers. TCRdb keeps only in-frame clones here, not all; method: immunoSEQ multiplex PCR. Among under 200,000 clones listed, 85% were seen once. Sequenced material: PBMCs. The source is a young man in good health and CMV-seropositive.

This chain links TRBV4-3 with TRBJ2-2; a possible D gene is TRBD1 (5 bases). CDR3 length: 17 residues. Between the trimmed V and J ends, which lost 1 base and 5 bases, there was a span of 17 bases. The germline V gene encodes CDR1 LGHNA and CDR2 YSLEER. The chain's CDR3 is CASSQGLRYRGTGELFF. CDR3 coding DNA: TGCGCCAGCAGCCAAGGCCTTAGATATAGGGGTACCGGGGAGCTGTTTTTT.

The chain employs TRBV2 and TRBJ2-7; D possibly corresponds to TRBD2 (6 bases). V shed 3 bases and J shed 6 bases, with 12 bases lying between them. CDR1 is SNHLY and CDR2 is FYNNEI in the germline V gene. This CDR3 has 13 residues. Here the CDR3 DNA reads TGTGCCAGCAGTGAGGCGGTGGGAGGCGAGCAGTACTTC. It is translated as CASSEAVGGEQYF.

The chain uses TRBV14 and TRBJ1-2; 11 nucleotides agree with TRBD1. The CDR3 covers 17 residues. The germline V gene encodes CDR1 SGHDN and CDR2 FVKESK. Trimming took 4 bases from V and 7 from J; bases not matched to a gene: 14. CDR3 sequence: CASSRDPQGQGAGGYTF. The DNA for the CDR3 is TGTGCCAGCAGCCGAGACCCCCAAGGACAGGGGGCGGGTGGCTACACCTTC. Full variable domain (missing parts from reference TRBV14 and TRBJ1-2): EAGVTQFPSHSVIEKGQTVTLRCDPISGHDNLYWYRRVMGKEIKFLLHFVKESKQDESGMPNNRFLAERTGGTYSTLKVQPAELEDSGVYFCASSRDPQGQGAGGYTFGSGTRLTVV.

The J gene is TRBJ1-2, the V gene TRBV5-1, with D possibly TRBD1 on 6 matching bases. CDR3 length: 13 amino acids. Trimming removed 0 bases at V and 6 bases at J, with 9 bases between. CDR1 is SGHRS and CDR2 is YFSETQ in the germline V gene. The CDR3 DNA is TGCGCCAGCAGCTTGGACAGGGAAAATGGCTACACCTTC. Protein sequence: CASSLDRENGYTF. Full variable domain (remainder filled in from reference TRBV5-1 and TRBJ1-2): KAGVTQTPRYLIKTRGQQVTLSCSPISGHRSVSWYQQTPGQGLQFLFEYFSETQRNKGNFPGRFSGRQFSNSRSEMNVSTLELGDSALYLCASSLDRENGYTFGSGTRLTVV.

V gene TRBV11-2 combines with J gene TRBJ2-7; 12 positions match TRBD2. Germline lookup yields CDR1 SGHAT and CDR2 FQNNGV. V dropped 5 bases and J dropped 0; count of bases not matched to a gene: 5. The CDR3 sequence is 16 residues long. The CDR3 DNA is TGTGCCAGCAGCCCAGGACTAGCGGGACGCTCCTACGAGCAGTACTTC. Translated, it gives CASSPGLAGRSYEQYF.

The chain uses TRBV5-1 and TRBJ2-1; the D is unclear. The V gene lost 0 bases and the J gene lost 0 bases, with 7 bases spanning the gap. The CDR3 has 15 residues. CDR1 and CDR2 from the germline V gene are SGHRS and YFSETQ. CDR3 loop: CASSLEAISYNEQFF. For the CDR3, the DNA is TGCGCCAGCAGCTTGGAAGCGATCTCCTACAATGAGCAGTTCTTC.

About this clone: Different DNA sequences within this sample yield the same CDR3. The V call is TRBV6-6, the J call TRBJ1-1; D is ambiguous. V lost 4 bases, J lost 3 bases, and 9 bases lay in between. This CDR3 contains 13 residues. Germline assignment: CDR1 MNHNY and CDR2 SVGAGI (reference sequence). CDR3 loop: CASSSRLYTEAFF. CDR3 nucleotides: TGTGCCAGCAGTTCCAGACTTTACACTGAAGCTTTCTTT.

The chain joins TRBV6-5 to TRBJ2-2; 9 bases map to TRBD1. This CDR3 region has 16 residues. The J segment lost 5 bases and the V segment lost 4 bases, leaving 8 bases of the junction unmatched. Germline V gene sequence: CDR1 MNHEY, CDR2 SVGAGI. CDR3 protein: CASSSPLGQGTGELFF. The CDR3 DNA follows: TGTGCCAGCAGTTCCCCGTTGGGACAGGGAACCGGGGAGCTGTTTTTT.

The chain combines TRBV5-1 with TRBJ1-4, with D perhaps matching TRBD1 (5 bases). Germline V gene sequence: CDR1 SGHRS, CDR2 YFSETQ. Trimming left V 3 bases short and J 8 bases short, with 17 bases between. CDR3 length: 15 residues. The CDR3: CASSSQGGAGEKLFF. The CDR3 bases are TGCGCCAGCAGCTCGCAGGGAGGGGCTGGGGAAAAACTGTTTTTT.

The gene calls are TRBV4-3 and TRBJ1-5; D remains ambiguous. V shed 0 bases and J shed 1 base, with 10 bases lying between them. Germline-derived CDR1 and CDR2 are LGHNA and YSLEER. CDR3 size: 16 residues. The CDR3 sequence is CASSQDWAGSNQPQHF. The CDR3 DNA follows: TGCGCCAGCAGCCAAGACTGGGCGGGAAGCAATCAGCCCCAGCATTTT.

The rearrangement joins TRBV7-3 to TRBJ1-2, with 12 bases lining up with TRBD1. Germline values: CDR1 SGHTA, CDR2 FQGTGA. This CDR3 spans 15 amino acids. V shed 5 bases and J 7 bases; nucleotides not matched to a gene: 8. CDR3 sequence reads: CASSPRGTGGSGYTF. Written as DNA, the CDR3 is TGTGCCAGCAGCCCCCGCGGGACAGGGGGCAGTGGCTACACCTTC.

The chain is built from TRBV5-4 and TRBJ2-3, with D uncertain. This CDR3 comprises 16 residues. Trimming stripped 0 bases from V and 1 base from J, with 12 bases between. Germline lookup yields CDR1 SGHNT and CDR2 YYREEE (reference sequence). The DNA of the CDR3 is TGTGCCAGCAGCTTGGAAGCCCACCCCCGCACAGATACGCAGTATTTT. As protein: CASSLEAHPRTDTQYF.

The chain couples TRBV6-5 to TRBJ2-2; D is ambiguous. V dropped 2 bases and J dropped 3 bases, with 4 bases sitting between them. The CDR3 is 13 amino acids. Germline V lookup: CDR1 MNHEY, CDR2 SVGAGI. The CDR3 region has the DNA TGTGCCAGCAGTTACACAGACACCGGGGAGCTGTTTTTT. Amino acid sequence: CASSYTDTGELFF.

The chain employs TRBV5-1 and TRBJ2-5; 7 bases align to TRBD2. CDR1 SGHRS and CDR2 YFSETQ come from the germline V gene. Unmatched junction bases numbered 5, after V lost 7 bases and J lost 5 bases. The CDR3 contains 12 residues. The CDR3 protein is CASRDYMETQYF. In nucleotides, the CDR3 is TGCGCCAGCCGGGACTACATGGAGACCCAGTACTTC.

This chain joins TRBV6-5 and TRBJ1-1; 9 bases line up with TRBD1. The CDR3 totals 15 residues. Germline-derived CDR1 and CDR2 are MNHEY and SVGAGI. V lost 0 bases and J lost 11; bases outside the gene matches: 10. The CDR3 loop reads CASSYSRQGGGGAFF. The CDR3 DNA is TGTGCCAGCAGTTACTCGCGACAGGGGGGAGGCGGTGCTTTCTTT.

This chain links TRBV7-2 with TRBJ2-1; D remains unclear. Germline CDR1 reads SGHTA; CDR2 reads FQGNSA. The CDR3 is made up of 12 amino acids. V was pared by 1 base and J by 7 bases, with 5 bases between. The CDR3 loop reads CASSLVRNEQFF. For the CDR3, the DNA is TGTGCCAGCAGCTTAGTCCGGAATGAGCAGTTCTTC.

V gene TRBV11-2 combines with J gene TRBJ2-2, with 14 bases fitting TRBD2. CDR1 is SGHAT, CDR2 FQNNGV, per germline. V trimming: 0 bases; J trimming: 4 bases; junction bases outside the gene matches: 10. The CDR3 runs to 20 residues. Written as DNA, the CDR3 is TGTGCCAGCAGCTTAGAGGGGGGGACTAGCGGGAGTGGCAGCACCGGGGAGCTGTTTTTT. Amino acid sequence: CASSLEGGTSGSGSTGELFF.

The chain carries TRBV18 and TRBJ2-5; 10 bases fit TRBD1. The V and J ends lost 3 bases and 2 bases, in that order; junction bases with no gene match: 6. The CDR3 has 16 residues. Germline V CDR1 and CDR2: KGHSH, LQKENI. This CDR3 reads CASSPTTGGRQETQYF. Here the CDR3 DNA reads TGTGCCAGCTCACCCACGACAGGGGGCCGGCAAGAGACCCAGTACTTC. Full variable domain (rest looked up from reference TRBV18 and TRBJ2-5): NAGVMQNPRHLVRRRGQEARLRCSPMKGHSHVYWYRQLPEEGLKFMVYLQKENIIDESGMPKERFSAEFPKEGPSILRIQQVVRGDSAAYFCASSPTTGGRQETQYFGPGTRLLVL.

J is TRBJ2-5 and V is TRBV11-2, with TRBD2 identical over 12 bases. Trimming removed 6 bases from V and 2 bases from J; junction bases left unmatched: 1. Germline V gives CDR1 SGHAT, CDR2 FQNNGV. The CDR3 covers 14 residues. CDR3 amino acids: CASRTSGRQETQYF. CDR3 nucleotide sequence: TGTGCCAGCAGGACTAGCGGGAGACAAGAGACCCAGTACTTC.

The rearrangement uses TRBV9 and TRBJ1-4; tentative D call: TRBD1 (5 bases). The V and J ends lost 4 bases and 7 bases respectively, with 17 bases between them. CDR3 length: 15 amino acids. Looked up from germline, CDR1 is SGDLS and CDR2 is YYNGEE. The CDR3 DNA sequence: TGTGCCAGCAGCCCGGAGTGGGAGGGGATTGAAAAACTGTTTTTT. Protein: CASSPEWEGIEKLFF.

The chain recombines TRBV19 with TRBJ2-7; 8 bases are shared with TRBD1. The germline V gene encodes CDR1 LNHDA and CDR2 SQIVND (reference sequence). The V and J ends lost 5 bases and 1 base, in that order; junction bases with no gene match: 7. The CDR3 extends over 15 amino acids. The CDR3 DNA reads TGTGCCAGTAGTCTCCGCACAGGGGGGTCCTACGAGCAGTACTTC. Its protein product is CASSLRTGGSYEQYF.

The gene calls are TRBV15 and TRBJ2-5; 8 positions agree with TRBD2. V shed 7 bases, J shed 0 bases, and the junction held 7 bases outside the gene matches. From germline, CDR1 is LNHNV and CDR2 YYDKDF (reference sequence). The CDR3 is made up of 15 amino acids. The CDR3 DNA reads as TGTGCCACCACCTCTAGCGGGCTGTACCAAGAGACCCAGTACTTC. As protein: CATTSSGLYQETQYF.

This rearrangement joins TRBV15 to TRBJ2-1; D possibly corresponds to TRBD1 (6 bases). In germline, CDR1 is LNHNV, CDR2 YYDKDF (reference sequence). Trimming removed 1 base from V and 3 bases from J, with 7 bases in between. The CDR3 is 14 amino acids. The CDR3 sequence is CATSRGQDYNEQFF. CDR3 in DNA: TGTGCCACCAGCAGAGGACAGGACTACAATGAGCAGTTCTTC.

The V call is TRBV5-5, the J call TRBJ1-1, with unresolved D. CDR1 is SGHKS, CDR2 YYEKEE, per germline (reference sequence). Between the trimmed V and J ends, which lost 0 bases and 7 bases, there was a span of 10 bases. The CDR3 extends over 13 amino acids. CDR3 nucleotides: TGTGCCAGCAGCTTGGTGGTGTTCGGTGAAGCTTTCTTT. The encoded protein is CASSLVVFGEAFF.